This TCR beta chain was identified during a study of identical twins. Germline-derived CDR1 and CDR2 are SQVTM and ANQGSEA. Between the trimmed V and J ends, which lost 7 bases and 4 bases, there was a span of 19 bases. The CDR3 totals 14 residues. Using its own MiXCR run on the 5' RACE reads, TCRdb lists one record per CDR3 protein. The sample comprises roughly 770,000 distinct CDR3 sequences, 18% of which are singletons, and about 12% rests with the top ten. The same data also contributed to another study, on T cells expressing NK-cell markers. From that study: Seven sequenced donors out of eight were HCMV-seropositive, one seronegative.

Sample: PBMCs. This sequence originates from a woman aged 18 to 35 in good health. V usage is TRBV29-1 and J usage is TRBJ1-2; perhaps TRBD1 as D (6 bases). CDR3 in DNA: TGCAGCGCTGGACAGACCAACACGGCCTATGGCTACACCTTC. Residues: CSAGQTNTAYGYTF.